These 11 T cell receptor beta chains were all obtained from the same sample, sequenced in a study of PD-L1 blockade in urothelial cancer. TCRdb's copy holds only in-frame clones and misses some; the assay was immunoSEQ multiplex PCR. The table records about 82,000 clones, roughly 87% of them present only once. Material: PBMCs, obtained around atezolizumab (anti-PD-L1) treatment. The receptor set was obtained from a woman aged 65 to 85 with urothelial cancer.

V and J are TRBV7-9 and TRBJ1-1; TRBD1 is a possible D gene (5 bases). The germline V and J ends were trimmed by 5 bases and 5 bases, with 15 bases remaining between them. From germline, CDR1 is SEHNR and CDR2 FQNEAQ (reference sequence). This CDR3 spans 14 amino acids. CDR3 amino acids: CASSPSGGGTEAFF. For the CDR3, the DNA is TGTGCCAGCAGCCCGTCCGGGGGGGGGACTGAAGCTTTCTTT.

The chain joins TRBV27 to TRBJ2-7, with a tentative D call TRBD1 (6 bases). Per germline, CDR1 MNHEY and CDR2 SMNVEV (reference sequence). This CDR3 region has 15 residues. V was trimmed by 2 bases and J by 5 bases, leaving 16 bases between them. Here the CDR3 DNA reads TGTGCCAGCAGTTTAAGGGGGTCCGCTCCCGACGAGCAGTACTTC. Protein product: CASSLRGSAPDEQYF.

The rearrangement links TRBV28 to TRBJ1-5, with unresolved D. With 7 bases removed from V and 5 bases from J, the gap between germline ends came to 6 bases. Germline loops: CDR1 MDHEN, CDR2 SYDVKM. The CDR3 loop spans 11 amino acids. The CDR3 protein is CASKSDQPQHF. CDR3 bases: TGTGCCAGCAAGAGTGATCAGCCCCAGCATTTT.

The chain employs TRBV19 and TRBJ2-1; 8 nucleotides align to TRBD2. The ends lost 5 bases at V and 5 bases at J; junction bases unmatched: 5. This CDR3 spans 14 amino acids. Germline V lookup: CDR1 LNHDA, CDR2 SQIVND (reference sequence). CDR3 DNA sequence: TGTGCCAGTAGTGCGGGACTAGATAACAATGAGCAGTTCTTC. This gives the protein CASSAGLDNNEQFF.

The chain recombines TRBV5-1 with TRBJ2-7; the match to TRBD2 covers 7 bases. Germline CDR1 SGHRS, CDR2 YFSETQ. CDR3 size: 17 residues. V lost 0 bases to trimming and J lost 1 base; unmatched junction nucleotides: 10. CDR3 DNA: TGCGCCAGCAGCTTGGCCTCTTCTAGCGGAGCGTCCTACGAGCAGTACTTC. This encodes CASSLASSSGASYEQYF.

This rearrangement joins TRBV4-1 to TRBJ2-1; 7 bases map to TRBD2. V was clipped by 6 bases and J by 8 bases; unmatched bases: 13. This CDR3 is built from 15 residues. Germline CDR1 and CDR2: MGHRA and YSYEKL. CDR3 bases: TGCGCCAGCAGTCAATCCGGACTAGTTGGGGATGAGCAGTTCTTC. Its translation is CASSQSGLVGDEQFF.

This clone has a handful of counts. The rearrangement uses TRBV5-1 and TRBJ1-6; D possibly corresponds to TRBD1 (5 bases). V was clipped by 4 bases and J by 7 bases, with 9 bases between them. The CDR3 covers 13 residues. CDR1 is SGHRS and CDR2 is YFSETQ in the germline V gene. The chain's CDR3 is CASSGEGNSPLHF. Written as DNA, the CDR3 is TGCGCCAGCAGCGGGGAGGGGAATTCACCCCTCCACTTT.

The rearrangement uses TRBV5-1 and TRBJ2-1, with D maybe TRBD2 (5 bases). The germline V and J ends were trimmed by 0 bases and 0 bases, with 10 bases remaining between them. This CDR3 has 16 residues. CDR1 SGHRS and CDR2 YFSETQ come from the germline V gene. The CDR3 bases are TGCGCCAGCAGCTTGGAAGGAGGAAGCTCCTACAATGAGCAGTTCTTC. Translating gives CASSLEGGSSYNEQFF.

The rearrangement uses TRBV5-1 and TRBJ2-3; 11 bases are a match to TRBD2. The CDR3 has 16 residues. Germline CDR1 SGHRS, CDR2 YFSETQ. V dropped 4 bases and J dropped 8; count of bases not matched to a gene: 12. The CDR3 DNA reads as TGCGCCAGCAGCCCAACCTTAGCGGGGGGGCTGGGTACGCAGTATTTT. Protein sequence: CASSPTLAGGLGTQYF.

The V call is TRBV10-3, the J call TRBJ2-7, with 8 bases aligning to TRBD1. Trimming cost V 3 bases and J 3 bases; bases outside gene matches: 7. From germline, CDR1 is ENHRY and CDR2 SYGVKD. The CDR3 totals 15 residues. CDR3 nucleotide sequence: TGTGCCATCAGTGATCGAGACAGGGGAGTCTACGAGCAGTACTTC. As protein: CAISDRDRGVYEQYF.

The chain has TRBV6-5 and TRBJ1-5; no firm D call. This CDR3 contains 13 residues. The V and J ends lost 0 bases and 9 bases respectively, with 9 bases between them. Germline lookup yields CDR1 MNHEY and CDR2 SVGAGI. The CDR3: CASSYSRERPQHF. DNA for the CDR3: TGTGCCAGCAGTTACTCGAGGGAGCGGCCCCAGCATTTT.